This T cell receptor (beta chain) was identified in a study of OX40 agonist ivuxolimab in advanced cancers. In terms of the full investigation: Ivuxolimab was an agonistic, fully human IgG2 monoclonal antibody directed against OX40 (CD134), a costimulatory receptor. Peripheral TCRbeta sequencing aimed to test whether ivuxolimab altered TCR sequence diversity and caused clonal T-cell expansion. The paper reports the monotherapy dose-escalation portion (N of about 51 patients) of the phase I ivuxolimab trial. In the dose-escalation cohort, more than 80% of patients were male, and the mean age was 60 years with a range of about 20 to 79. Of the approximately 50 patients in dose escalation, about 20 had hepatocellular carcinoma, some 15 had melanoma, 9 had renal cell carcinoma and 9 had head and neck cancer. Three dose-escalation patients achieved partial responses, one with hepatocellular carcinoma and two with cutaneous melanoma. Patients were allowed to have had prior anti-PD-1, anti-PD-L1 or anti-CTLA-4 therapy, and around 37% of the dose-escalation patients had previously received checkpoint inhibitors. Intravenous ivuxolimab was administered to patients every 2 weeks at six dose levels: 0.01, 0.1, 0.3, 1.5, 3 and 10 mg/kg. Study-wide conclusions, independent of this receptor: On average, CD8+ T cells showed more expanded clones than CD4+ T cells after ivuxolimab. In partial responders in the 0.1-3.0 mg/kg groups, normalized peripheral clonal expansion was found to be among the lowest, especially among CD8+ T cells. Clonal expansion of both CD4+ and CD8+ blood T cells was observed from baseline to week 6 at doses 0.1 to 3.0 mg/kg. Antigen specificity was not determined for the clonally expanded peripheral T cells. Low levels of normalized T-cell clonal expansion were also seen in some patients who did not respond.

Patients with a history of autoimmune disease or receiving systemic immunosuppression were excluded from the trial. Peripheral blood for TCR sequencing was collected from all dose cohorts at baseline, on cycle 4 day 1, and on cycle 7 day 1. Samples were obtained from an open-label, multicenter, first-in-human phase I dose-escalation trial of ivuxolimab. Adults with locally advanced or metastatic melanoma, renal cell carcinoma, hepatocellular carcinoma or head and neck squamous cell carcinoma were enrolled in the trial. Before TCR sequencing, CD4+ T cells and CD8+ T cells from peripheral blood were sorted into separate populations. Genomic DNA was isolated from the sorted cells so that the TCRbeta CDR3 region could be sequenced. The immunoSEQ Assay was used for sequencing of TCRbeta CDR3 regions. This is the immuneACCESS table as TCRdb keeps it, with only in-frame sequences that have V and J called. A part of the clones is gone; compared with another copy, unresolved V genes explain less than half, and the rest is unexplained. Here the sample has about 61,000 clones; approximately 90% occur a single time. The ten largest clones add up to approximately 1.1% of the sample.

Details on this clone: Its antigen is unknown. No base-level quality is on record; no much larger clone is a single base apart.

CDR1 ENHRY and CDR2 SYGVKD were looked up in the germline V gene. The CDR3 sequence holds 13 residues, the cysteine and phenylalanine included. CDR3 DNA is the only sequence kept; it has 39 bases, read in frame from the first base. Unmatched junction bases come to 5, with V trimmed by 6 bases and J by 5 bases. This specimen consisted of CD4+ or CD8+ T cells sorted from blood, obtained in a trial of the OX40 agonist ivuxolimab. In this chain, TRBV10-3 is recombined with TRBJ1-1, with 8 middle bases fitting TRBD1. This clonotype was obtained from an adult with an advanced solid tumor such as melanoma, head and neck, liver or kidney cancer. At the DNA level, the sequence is TGTGCCATCAGGGACAGGGCGTCGACTGAAGCTTTCTTT. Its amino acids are CAIRDRASTEAFF.